Ten or more counts support the clone carrying this T cell receptor beta chain. The sample comes from a study of T cells after yellow fever vaccination. CDR1 and CDR2 (germline): MNHEY, SVGAGI. This CDR3 has 14 amino acids. With 0 bases removed from V and 8 bases from J, the gap between germline ends came to 10 bases. MiXCR, applied by TCRdb to the 5' RACE reads, yields one record per CDR3 protein. The table has 250,000 to 350,000 distinct CDR3 sequences, roughly 6.8% seen once. This specimen was PBMCs, taken roughly 45 days after the first yellow fever vaccination. The clonotype originates from a man aged 18 to 29 who received the YFV17D yellow fever vaccine. J is TRBJ1-4 and V is TRBV6-5; possibly TRBD1 for D (5 bases). CDR3 in amino acids: CASSYSGRVEKLFF. The CDR3 bases are TGTGCCAGCAGTTACTCGGGCAGGGTGGAAAAACTGTTTTTT.